Listed here are 5 T cell receptor beta chains from one sample, sequenced in a study of immune evolution from preneoplasia to lung adenocarcinoma. Produced via immunoSEQ multiplex PCR; TCRdb's table is partial and in-frame only. The sample shows some 9,000 clones, 75% to 85% of them seen only once. Sequenced material: FFPE lung adenocarcinoma in situ tissue. The receptors originated from a person older than 75 with lung adenocarcinoma.

In this sample, this clone turned up once. The chain joins TRBV18 to TRBJ1-2; tentative D call: TRBD1 (6 bases). V was clipped by 0 bases and J by 3 bases, with 8 bases between them. The germline CDR1 and CDR2 sequences are KGHSH and LQKENI. This CDR3 is built from 14 residues. The DNA for the CDR3 is TGTGCCAGCTCACCACCCGCAGGGGACTATGGCTACACCTTC. Translation: CASSPPAGDYGYTF. The complete variable domain, with remaining parts taken from reference TRBV18 and TRBJ1-2, reads NAGVMQNPRHLVRRRGQEARLRCSPMKGHSHVYWYRQLPEEGLKFMVYLQKENIIDESGMPKERFSAEFPKEGPSILRIQQVVRGDSAAYFCASSPPAGDYGYTFGSGTRLTVV.

The rearrangement joins TRBV5-6 to TRBJ1-3, with 10 bases lining up with TRBD1. V lost 3 bases and J lost 5; bases outside the gene matches: 5. The length of the CDR3 is 15 residues. Germline V gene lookup returns CDR1 SGHDT and CDR2 YYEEEE. The CDR3 coding sequence is TGTGCCAGCAGCTCCGGGACAGGGGACAGAAACACCATATATTTT. It specifies CASSSGTGDRNTIYF.

V gene TRBV4-1 combines with J gene TRBJ2-3, with TRBD1 matching 7 bases. Germline V gives CDR1 MGHRA, CDR2 YSYEKL. V lost 1 base, J lost 5 bases, and 15 bases stayed unmatched. The length of the CDR3 is 18 residues. The CDR3 DNA reads as TGCGCCAGCAGCCAAGCTACCGAGGGGGCCCTTGGAGGAGATACGCAGTATTTT. Translating it yields CASSQATEGALGGDTQYF.

The V call is TRBV5-1, the J call TRBJ2-5; D remains ambiguous. This CDR3 region has 15 residues. Trimming took 0 bases from V and 4 from J, leaving 13 bases between them. Germline CDR1 reads SGHRS; CDR2 reads YFSETQ. CDR3 protein: CASSLAEVMVETQYF. The CDR3 coding sequence is TGCGCCAGCAGCTTGGCCGAGGTTATGGTAGAGACCCAGTACTTC. The full variable domain, completed using reference TRBV5-1 and TRBJ2-5, is KAGVTQTPRYLIKTRGQQVTLSCSPISGHRSVSWYQQTPGQGLQFLFEYFSETQRNKGNFPGRFSGRQFSNSRSEMNVSTLELGDSALYLCASSLAEVMVETQYFGPGTRLLVL.

This clone was recorded a few times. The gene calls are TRBV7-9 and TRBJ1-1; perhaps TRBD1 as D (5 bases). Trimming stripped 5 bases from V and 0 bases from J, with 10 bases between. Germline CDR1 is SEHNR and CDR2 is FQNEAQ (reference sequence). CDR3 size: 14 residues. The CDR3 is CASSLQGVNTEAFF. CDR3 DNA: TGTGCCAGCAGCCTTCAAGGGGTGAACACTGAAGCTTTCTTT. The full variable domain, rest sourced from reference TRBV7-9 and TRBJ1-1, is DTGVSQNPRHKITKRGQNVTFRCDPISEHNRLYWYRQTLGQGPEFLTYFQNEAQLEKSRLLSDRFSAERPKGSFSTLEIQRTEQGDSAMYLCASSLQGVNTEAFFGQGTRLTVV.